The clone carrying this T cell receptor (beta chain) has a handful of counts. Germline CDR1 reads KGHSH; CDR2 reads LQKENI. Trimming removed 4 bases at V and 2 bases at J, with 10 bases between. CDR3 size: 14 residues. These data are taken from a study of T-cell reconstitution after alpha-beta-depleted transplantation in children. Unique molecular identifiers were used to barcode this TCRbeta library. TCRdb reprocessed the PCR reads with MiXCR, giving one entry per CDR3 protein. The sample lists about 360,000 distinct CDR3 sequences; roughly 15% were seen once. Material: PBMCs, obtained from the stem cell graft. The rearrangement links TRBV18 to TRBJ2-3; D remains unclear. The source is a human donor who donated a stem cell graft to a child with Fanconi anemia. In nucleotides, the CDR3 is TGTGCCAGCTCACAGACGGCAGTCACAGATACGCAGTATTTT. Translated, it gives CASSQTAVTDTQYF.